The 4 T cell receptor beta chains below all came from one sample that was sequenced in a study of CD8+CD57+ T cells in acquired aplastic anemia. Genomic DNA served as template for TCR beta VDJ and CDR3 profiling. TCRdb reanalysed the reads using MiXCR and keeps one entry per CDR3 protein. The repertoire holds about 180,000 distinct CDR3 sequences, approximately 49% seen once, with 2.5% to 3.5% in the top ten. The sample comprised sorted CD4+, CD8+, or CD8+CD57+ T cells (not recorded which) from PBMCs. These receptors were collected from a human donor in good health.

The chain uses TRBV11-2 and TRBJ2-2, with D perhaps being TRBD1 or TRBD2 (9 bases each). V was pared by 0 bases and J by 0 bases, with 23 bases between. Germline lookup yields CDR1 SGHAT and CDR2 FQNNGV. This CDR3 comprises 21 residues. CDR3 loop: CASSLDRPLAGQGANTGELFF. Written as DNA, the CDR3 is TGTGCCAGCAGCTTAGATCGTCCGCTAGCGGGACAGGGTGCGAACACCGGGGAGCTGTTTTTT. The full variable domain, rest sourced from reference TRBV11-2 and TRBJ2-2, is EAGVAQSPRYKIIEKRQSVAFWCNPISGHATLYWYQQILGQGPKLLIQFQNNGVVDDSQLPKDRFSAERLKGVDSTLKIQPAKLEDSAVYLCASSLDRPLAGQGANTGELFFGEGSRLTVL.

This clonotype showed up just a few times. This chain connects TRBV6-1 to TRBJ1-5; 7 positions match TRBD1. V lost 6 bases, J lost 6 bases, and 11 bases stayed unmatched. Germline V gives CDR1 MNHNS, CDR2 SASEGT. This CDR3 comprises 15 residues. CDR3 coding DNA: TGTGCCAGCAGGGAACAGGGGAGTATGGGTCAGCCCCAGCATTTT. Translation gives CASREQGSMGQPQHF.

This clonotype has just a few counts. The rearrangement links TRBV10-3 to TRBJ2-1; 9 positions match TRBD2. CDR1 is ENHRY and CDR2 is SYGVKD in the germline V gene. This CDR3 region has 14 residues. V shed 6 bases, J shed 8 bases, and the junction held 8 bases outside the gene matches. The CDR3 protein is CAISLLSGSDEQFF. The CDR3 region has the DNA TGTGCCATCAGCCTCCTTAGCGGGAGTGATGAGCAGTTCTTC.

This clonotype was counted many times. The V call is TRBV12-3 or TRBV12-4, the J call TRBJ2-3; TRBD2 might be the D (6 bases). V lost 4 bases to trimming and J lost 0 bases, with 8 bases between them. CDR3 size: 14 residues. The CDR3: CASSYSGSTDTQYF. The CDR3 region has the DNA TGTGCCAGCAGTTATAGCGGTAGCACAGATACGCAGTATTTT.